This T cell receptor (beta chain) is drawn from a study of blood T cell repertoires in COVID-19. The CDR3 runs 16 residues. V gave up 5 bases and J gave up 9 bases; unmatched junction bases: 13. CDR1 is LNHDA and CDR2 is SQIVND in the germline V gene (reference sequence). The method was immunoSEQ multiplex PCR; TCRdb's version includes in-frame clones alone and lacks a portion of them. The sample has roughly 200,000 clones, roughly three quarters seen once. This TCR derives from a woman older than 75 with COVID-19, enrolled during active disease. The genes are TRBV19 and TRBJ1-6, with 7 nucleotides matching TRBD1. Material for sequencing was peripheral blood. The CDR3 DNA reads TGTGCCAGTAGTCCAAGGACAGGAAGTGGAAGTTCACCCCTCCACTTT. Protein product: CASSPRTGSGSSPLHF.